Listed below are T cell receptor beta chains from one sample, sequenced in a study of blood T cells in healthy people across ages. TCRdb independently ran MiXCR on the 5' RACE reads; one entry per CDR3 protein. The sample lists more than 1,400,000 distinct CDR3 sequences; approximately 38% were seen once. The sample consisted of blood. Receptors were obtained from a woman aged 18-35 years in good health. Each CDR3 is given with its conserved first and last residue. Fields, in order: V gene, D gene, J gene, clone size, CDR3 DNA, CDR3 protein. A D gene is named only where the DNA matches it firmly. Size values are once, few and many counts, or a class for expanded clones, and some rows have none.

>TRBV20-1|-|TRBJ2-7|-
TGCAGTGCTGGGACACCCGGTCGGTACGAGCAGTACTTC
CSAGTPGRYEQYF
>TRBV3-1|TRBD1|TRBJ2-7|few
TGTGCCAGCAGCCAAGCATGGGACAGAGCCTACGAGCAGTACTTC
CASSQAWDRAYEQYF
>TRBV9|-|TRBJ2-7|once
TGTGCCAGCAGCGTAGTCGCAGACTACAATGAGCAGTACTTC
CASSVVADYNEQYF
>TRBV7-2|TRBD2|TRBJ2-1|-
TGTGCCAGCAGCTTAATGTCTAGCGGGGGCTACAATGAGCAGTTCTTC
CASSLMSSGGYNEQFF
>TRBV7-3|TRBD2|TRBJ2-1|few
TGTGCCAGCAGCTTCGTAGGAGCGGGGGCCTACAATGAGCAGTTCTTC
CASSFVGAGAYNEQFF
>TRBV27|-|TRBJ2-7|-
TGTGCCAGCAGTTTATCTCGGGGAAAGACCTACGAGCAGTACTTC
CASSLSRGKTYEQYF
>TRBV5-1|TRBD2|TRBJ2-1|-
TGCGCCAGCAGCTTGAACCCAACTAGCGGGAATCCGAGTGGGGAGACCCAGTTCTTC
CASSLNPTSGNPSGETQFF
>TRBV2|-|TRBJ2-5|few
TGTGCCAGCAGGCCAAATCTAGCAACTGGGGAGACCCAGTACTTC
CASRPNLATGETQYF
>TRBV6-4|TRBD2|TRBJ2-7|-
TGTGCCAGCAGTGCCCGCGCGGGGGGCTACGAGCAGTACTTC
CASSARAGGYEQYF
>TRBV2|-|TRBJ2-1|few
TGTGCCAGCTCTGAGGTGGAAACCTACAATGAGCAGTTCTTC
CASSEVETYNEQFF
>TRBV3-1|TRBD1|TRBJ2-5|few
TGTGCCAGCAGCCAAGCCGGGACAGTGGGGGAGCAGTACTTC
CASSQAGTVGEQYF
>TRBV5-6|TRBD1|TRBJ1-5|few
TGTGCCAGCAGCGAGGGACAGGGGGCGGGACAGCCCCAGCATTTT
CASSEGQGAGQPQHF
>TRBV4-1|-|TRBJ2-3|many
TGCGCCAGCAGCCAAGTAATAGCCAGGGCAGATACGCAGTATTTT
CASSQVIARADTQYF
>TRBV20-1|TRBD1|TRBJ1-2|many
TGCAGTGCTCTAGTTCGGACAGGGAACTATGGCTACACCTTC
CSALVRTGNYGYTF
>TRBV5-1|-|TRBJ2-2|-
TGCGCCAGCAGCCCACAGGTTCCCGCGAACACCGGGGAGCTGTTTTTT
CASSPQVPANTGELFF
>TRBV11-2|-|TRBJ1-1|-
TGTGCCAGCAGTCCGACAGTGGGCACTGAAGCTTTCTTT
CASSPTVGTEAFF
>TRBV6-2/TRBV6-3|-|TRBJ2-1|-
TGTGCCAGCAGTTACTCAGCAGCGGAGTACTACAATGAGCAGTTCTTC
CASSYSAAEYYNEQFF
>TRBV28|-|TRBJ1-2|-
TGTGCCAGCAGTTCACCCTCCGGGGGAGGGGCAAGGGGCTACACCTTC
CASSSPSGGGARGYTF
>TRBV10-3|-|TRBJ1-1|-
TGTGCCATCAGTGAGGGGGTAACGAACACTGAAGCTTTCTTT
CAISEGVTNTEAFF
>TRBV30|TRBD1|TRBJ2-5|once
TGTGCCGGGAGGCAGGGGGCGCGTGAGCAGTACTTC
CAGRQGAREQYF
>TRBV6-1|TRBD1|TRBJ2-7|few
TGTGCCAGCAGGGGACAGGGGGCGCAGGATTACAATGAGCAGTACTTC
CASRGQGAQDYNEQYF
>TRBV12-3/TRBV12-4|-|TRBJ1-1|few
TGTGCCAGCACGCGTCTTGGGACGGCTGAAGCTTTCTTT
CASTRLGTAEAFF
>TRBV20-1|TRBD2|TRBJ2-7|-
TGCAGTGCTAGAGTCCCTAGCGGCCACCGCTACGAGCAGTACTTC
CSARVPSGHRYEQYF
>TRBV12-3/TRBV12-4|-|TRBJ2-4|once
TGTGCCAGCAGTTTAGATTCTCACATTCAGTACTTC
CASSLDSHIQYF
>TRBV27|-|TRBJ1-2|-
TGTGCCAGCAGTCCGAGGACAGCCCTTTTAATAGGAACTGGCTACACCTTC
CASSPRTALLIGTGYTF
>TRBV29-1|TRBD2|TRBJ2-7|-
TGCAGCGTTGAAGATCTGGGACTAGCGGGAGATGAGCAGTACTTC
CSVEDLGLAGDEQYF